The sequence of this T cell receptor (beta chain) was determined in a study of blood T cell repertoires in COVID-19. Study as a whole: Both acute and convalescent COVID-19 samples were obtained from the United States, Italy and Spain. PBMCs, B-cell-depleted T cells, or T cells were the source of the cDNA or gDNA that made up the material.

This CDR3 spans 13 amino acids. V shed 0 bases and J shed 7 bases, with 7 bases lying between them. Germline V lookup: CDR1 SGHNT, CDR2 YENEEA. Sequenced by immunoSEQ multiplex PCR; TCRdb stores in-frame clones only, minus some. This table has 250,000 or so clones, about 88% appearing once. Sequenced material: peripheral blood. This clonotype was sampled from a woman in her 40s who had recovered from COVID-19. The gene calls are TRBV11-3 and TRBJ1-5, with a tentative D call TRBD1 (5 bases). CDR3: CASSLDQGQPQHF. CDR3 DNA sequence: TGTGCCAGCAGCTTAGATCAGGGACAGCCCCAGCATTTT.